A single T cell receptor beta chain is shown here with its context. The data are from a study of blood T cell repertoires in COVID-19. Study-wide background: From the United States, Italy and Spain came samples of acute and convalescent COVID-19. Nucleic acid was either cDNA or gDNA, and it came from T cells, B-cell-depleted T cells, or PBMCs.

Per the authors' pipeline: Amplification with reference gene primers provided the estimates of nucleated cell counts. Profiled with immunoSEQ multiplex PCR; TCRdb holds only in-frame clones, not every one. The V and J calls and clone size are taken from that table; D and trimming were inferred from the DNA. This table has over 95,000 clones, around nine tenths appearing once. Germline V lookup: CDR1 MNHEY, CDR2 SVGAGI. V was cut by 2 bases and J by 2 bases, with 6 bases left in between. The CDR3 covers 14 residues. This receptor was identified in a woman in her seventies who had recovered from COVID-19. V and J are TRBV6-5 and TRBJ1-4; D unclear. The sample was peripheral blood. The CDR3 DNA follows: TGTGCCAGCAGTTACGGGCATACTAATGAAAAACTGTTTTTT. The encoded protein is CASSYGHTNEKLFF.